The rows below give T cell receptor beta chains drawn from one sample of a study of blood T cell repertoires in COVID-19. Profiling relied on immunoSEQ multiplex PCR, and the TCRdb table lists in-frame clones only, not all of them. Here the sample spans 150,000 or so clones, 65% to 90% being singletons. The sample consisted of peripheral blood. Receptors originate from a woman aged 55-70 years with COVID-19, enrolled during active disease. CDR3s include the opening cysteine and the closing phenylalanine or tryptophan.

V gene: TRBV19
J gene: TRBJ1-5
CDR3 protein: CASSRPPRNNQPQHF

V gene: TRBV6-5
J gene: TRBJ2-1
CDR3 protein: CASSYLSGGNNEQFF

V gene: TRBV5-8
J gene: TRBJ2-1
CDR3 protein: CASSLDSSPYNEQFF

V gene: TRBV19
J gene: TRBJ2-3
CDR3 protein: CASLPRLAGTDTQYF

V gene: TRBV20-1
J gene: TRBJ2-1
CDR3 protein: CSASHQNEQFF

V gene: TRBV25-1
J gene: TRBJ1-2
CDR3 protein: CASSLGQAGGYTF

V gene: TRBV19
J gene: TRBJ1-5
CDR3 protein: CASSQGQGGQPQHF

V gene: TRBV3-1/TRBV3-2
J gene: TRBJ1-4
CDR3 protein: CASSRNSPATNEKLFF

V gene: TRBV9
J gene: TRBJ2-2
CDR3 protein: CASSVEASGRTGELFF

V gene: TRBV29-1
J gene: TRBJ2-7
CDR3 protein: CSVLRGGRSSYEQYF

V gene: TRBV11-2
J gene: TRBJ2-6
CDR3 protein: CASSLVRRGTWGANVLTF

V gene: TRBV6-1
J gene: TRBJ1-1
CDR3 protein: CASSEKWGNTEAFF

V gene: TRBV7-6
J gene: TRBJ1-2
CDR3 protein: CASSSGQGAVGGYTF

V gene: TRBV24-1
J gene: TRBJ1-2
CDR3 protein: CATSALGGGSGYTF

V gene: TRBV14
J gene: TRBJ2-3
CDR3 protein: CASSPARWAADTQYF

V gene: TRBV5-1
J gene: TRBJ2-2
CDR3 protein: CASSLSDTGELFF

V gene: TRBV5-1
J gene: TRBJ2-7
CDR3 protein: CASRLQDSHPFLREQYF

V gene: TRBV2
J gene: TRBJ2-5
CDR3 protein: CASSERSRGEETQYF

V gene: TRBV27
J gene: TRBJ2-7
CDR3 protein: CASSPAGSSYEQYF

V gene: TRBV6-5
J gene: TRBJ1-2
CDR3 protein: CASMRESSYTF

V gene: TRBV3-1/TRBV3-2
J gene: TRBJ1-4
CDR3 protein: CASSQAGRATNEKLFF

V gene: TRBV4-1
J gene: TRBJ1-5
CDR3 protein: CASSQGGGTLSQPQHF

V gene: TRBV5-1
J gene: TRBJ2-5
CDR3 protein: CASSLDIPETQYF

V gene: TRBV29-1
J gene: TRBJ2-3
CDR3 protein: CSVERADTQYF

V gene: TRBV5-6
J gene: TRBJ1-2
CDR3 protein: CASSLEGIGGYTF

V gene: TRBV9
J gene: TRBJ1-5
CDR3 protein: CASSVAPGQPQHF

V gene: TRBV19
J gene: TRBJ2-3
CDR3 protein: CASSLKTGEDTDTQYF

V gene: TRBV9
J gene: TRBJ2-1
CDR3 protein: CASSVGASGGALGQFF

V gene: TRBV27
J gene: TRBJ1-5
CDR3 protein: CASSFKAGALNQPQHF

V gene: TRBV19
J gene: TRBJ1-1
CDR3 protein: CASSIMDRGNTEAFF

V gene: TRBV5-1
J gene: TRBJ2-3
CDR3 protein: CASSLGASGGRTDTQYF

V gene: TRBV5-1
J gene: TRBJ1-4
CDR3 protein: CASSLTALENEKLFF

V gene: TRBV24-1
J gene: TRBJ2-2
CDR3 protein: CATSDKGRGNTGELFF

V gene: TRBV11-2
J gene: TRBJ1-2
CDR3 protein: CASSLELGQRVDGYTF